Each of the 27 T cell receptor beta chains below was sequenced from the same sample in a study of regulatory T cells in long-lasting Graves disease. Relying on iRepertoire HTBI primers and Arm-PCR of CDR3 regions, the team built TCR beta libraries. Each CDR3 protein is one row after TCRdb ran MiXCR on the multiplex PCR reads. The table lists roughly 410,000 distinct CDR3 sequences, 15% of them singletons. Specified time point: newly diagnosed GD, antithyroid drugs for less than 3 months. PBMC-extracted RNA yielded the TCR library. The data also belong to a second study, concerning T cells in Graves' hyperthyroidism and ophthalmopathy.

The sample here was peripheral blood mononuclear cells (PBMCs), taken at new diagnosis, from a patient treated with antithyroid drugs. These receptors came from a woman in her 40s with Graves disease.

Ten or more counts support this clonotype. The V call is TRBV6-2 or TRBV6-3, the J call TRBJ2-5, with D maybe TRBD2 (6 bases). Germline CDR1 reads MNHEY; CDR2 reads SVGEGT. Trimming took 4 bases from V and 2 from J, leaving 14 bases between them. CDR3 length equals 15 residues. In nucleotides, the CDR3 is TGTGCCAGCAGTTCCTCACTCGGGGGTCAAGAGACCCAGTACTTC. Its translation: CASSSSLGGQETQYF.

The chain employs TRBV4-1 and TRBJ2-5, with 9 bases lining up with TRBD1. Germline CDR1 MGHRA, CDR2 YSYEKL. V shed 0 bases, J shed 5 bases, and the junction held 13 bases outside the gene matches. The CDR3 is 18 amino acids. CDR3: CASSQDLSGTGTAETQYF. Written as DNA, the CDR3 is TGCGCCAGCAGCCAAGATCTCAGCGGGACAGGGACCGCGGAGACCCAGTACTTC.

This clonotype was seen repeatedly, ten times or more. V is TRBV2 and J is TRBJ2-7; 7 bases are shared with TRBD1. The germline V gene has CDR1 SNHLY and CDR2 FYNNEI. The CDR3 loop spans 13 amino acids. V lost 6 bases and J lost 0; bases outside the gene matches: 2. The CDR3 spells CASRGTDSYEQYF. The CDR3 DNA reads as TGTGCCAGCAGGGGGACAGACTCCTACGAGCAGTACTTC.

This clonotype was counted at least ten times. The genes are TRBV11-3 and TRBJ2-5; possibly TRBD1 or TRBD2 for D (5 bases each). The V gene lost 3 bases and the J gene lost 5 bases, with 10 bases spanning the gap. Germline lookup yields CDR1 SGHNT and CDR2 YENEEA. The CDR3 covers 13 residues. CDR3 residues: CASSFRGMETQYF. The CDR3 coding sequence is TGTGCCAGCAGCTTCCGGGGCATGGAGACCCAGTACTTC.

This clonotype was detected many times. The chain is built from TRBV5-1 and TRBJ2-1, with TRBD2 identical over 10 bases. After removal of 4 bases from V and 5 bases from J, the junction contained 6 bases not matched to a gene. The CDR3 is 15 amino acids. Germline CDR1 reads SGHRS; CDR2 reads YFSETQ. The CDR3 nucleotides are TGCGCCAGCAGCCCAGGACTAGCGGACCACAATGAGCAGTTCTTC. Translating gives CASSPGLADHNEQFF.

V and J are TRBV29-1 and TRBJ2-3, with D possibly matching TRBD2 (5 bases). Germline V CDR1 and CDR2: SQVTM, ANQGSEA. The CDR3 is made up of 13 amino acids. V was cut by 7 bases and J by 5 bases, with 16 bases left in between. CDR3 DNA: TGCAGCGCCCCGAGGGCAGCCGGAGATACGCAGTATTTT. It is translated as CSAPRAAGDTQYF.

This chain links TRBV12-3 or TRBV12-4 with TRBJ1-2; no clear D. The V end lost 6 bases, the J end lost 1 base, and 12 bases lay between the germline ends. This CDR3 has 14 residues. The CDR3 DNA is TGTGCCAGCAGCGCGGATGAAGATAACTATGGCTACACCTTC. Translating gives CASSADEDNYGYTF.

The chain links TRBV7-3 to TRBJ2-2; 9 bases are shared with TRBD2. Per germline, CDR1 SGHTA and CDR2 FQGTGA. The CDR3 runs 21 residues. The V and J ends lost 4 bases and 3 bases, in that order; junction bases with no gene match: 21. The CDR3 sequence is CASSSLGGSGRTRKDTGELFF. In DNA form, the CDR3 reads TGTGCCAGCAGCTCATTGGGGGGGAGCGGGAGGACAAGGAAGGACACCGGGGAGCTGTTTTTT.

In its sample, this clonotype was seen many times. This chain connects TRBV25-1 to TRBJ1-6; perhaps TRBD1 as D (5 bases). CDR3 length: 14 amino acids. The V end lost 5 bases, the J end lost 6 bases, and 11 bases lay between the germline ends. The V gene's germline CDR1 is MGHDK and CDR2 SYGVNS. This chain's CDR3 is CASSQGALNSPLHF. In DNA, the CDR3 is TGTGCCAGCAGTCAGGGCGCGCTTAATTCACCCCTCCACTTT.

This clonotype was seen many times. The V and J genes are TRBV30 and TRBJ2-1; 11 bases are shared with TRBD2. J gave up 7 bases and V 5 bases, and 10 bases lay outside the gene matches. This CDR3 region has 15 residues. Germline loops: CDR1 GTSNPN, CDR2 SVGIG (reference sequence). CDR3 DNA: TGTGCCTGGGACTCCCCGGGACTAGCGGTTAATGAGCAGTTCTTC. This translates into CAWDSPGLAVNEQFF.

Ten or more counts support this clonotype. V usage is TRBV20-1 and J usage is TRBJ2-1, with 10 bases that match TRBD2. In germline, CDR1 is DFQATT, CDR2 SNEGSKA (reference sequence). V was pared by 5 bases and J by 5 bases, with 6 bases of the junction left unmatched. CDR3 length equals 14 residues. For the CDR3, the DNA is TGCAGTGCTCAACGGACTAGCGGAGACAATGAGCAGTTCTTC. It specifies CSAQRTSGDNEQFF.

This clonotype was seen repeatedly, ten times or more. This rearrangement joins TRBV6-1 to TRBJ1-3, with D possibly TRBD1 on 6 matching bases. Deletions cut 7 bases from V and 2 bases from J, with 36 bases between. This CDR3 region has 22 residues. Germline values: CDR1 MNHNS, CDR2 SASEGT. For the CDR3, the DNA is TGTGCCAGCATTGGGTACTCGCCGGCCTTTTCTGGCGGGGGGCTGCCTGGAAACACCATATATTTT. Protein: CASIGYSPAFSGGGLPGNTIYF.

Comments on this clonotype: A much larger clonotype is one base distant, so this may be a read error. The rearrangement links TRBV20-1 to TRBJ1-1; perhaps TRBD1 as D (5 bases). This CDR3 has 14 residues. Germline V gene sequence: CDR1 DFQATT, CDR2 SNEGSKA (reference sequence). CDR3 loop: CSARAGTGNIEAFF. DNA for the CDR3: TGCAGTGCTAGAGCCGGGACGGGGAACATTGAAGCTTTCTTT.

This rearrangement joins TRBV6-5 to TRBJ1-4; D call uncertain. This CDR3 spans 15 amino acids. V was clipped by 2 bases and J by 0 bases, with 7 bases between them. Germline CDR1 and CDR2: MNHEY and SVGAGI. This CDR3 is CASSYVRATNEKLFF. The CDR3, as DNA: TGTGCCAGCAGTTACGTCCGGGCAACTAATGAAAAACTGTTTTTT.

This clonotype was found many times. This rearrangement joins TRBV12-5 to TRBJ2-7; D ambiguous. V gave up 7 bases and J gave up 2 bases, with 15 bases separating them. Germline loops: CDR1 LGHNT, CDR2 FRNRAP. This CDR3 region has 14 residues. For the CDR3, the DNA is TGTGCTAGTGTCCCCGGAGATCGGGCCTACGAGCAGTACTTC. Its protein is CASVPGDRAYEQYF.

This clonotype was observed many times. This chain joins TRBV5-5 and TRBJ2-1, with D uncertain. Looked up from germline, CDR1 is SGHKS and CDR2 is YYEKEE (reference sequence). This CDR3 is built from 15 residues. V shed 2 bases and J shed 4 bases, with 13 bases lying between them. The CDR3 DNA sequence: TGTGCCAGCAGCTTTCCGTTGGTCTCGTACAATGAGCAGTTCTTC. Amino acid sequence: CASSFPLVSYNEQFF.

The table lists this clonotype with many counts. V gene TRBV7-2 combines with J gene TRBJ2-1; possible D gene TRBD2, 5 bases. Trimming stripped 0 bases from V and 6 bases from J, with 12 bases between. The germline CDR1 and CDR2 sequences are SGHTA and FQGNSA. The CDR3 has 15 amino acids. The CDR3 DNA reads as TGTGCCAGCAGCTTAGCGACTATTACCCTCAATGAGCAGTTCTTC. Residues: CASSLATITLNEQFF.

For this clonotype: A far larger clone is only one base removed, so a read error is likely. This rearrangement joins TRBV10-3 to TRBJ2-1; D might be TRBD2 (6 bases). The V gene's germline CDR1 is ENHRY and CDR2 SYGVKD. V lost 3 bases to trimming and J lost 5 bases, with 14 bases between them. This CDR3 spans 15 amino acids. Here the CDR3 DNA reads TGTGCCATCAGTGACGGGGGTAGGCGGGACAATGAGCAGTTCTTC. It yields the protein CAISDGGRRDNEQFF.

The chain uses TRBV7-2 and TRBJ1-3; D gene unclear. CDR3 length: 16 amino acids. The V end was cut by 2 bases, the J end by 0 bases, with 11 bases between. Germline V CDR1 and CDR2: SGHTA, FQGNSA. This chain's CDR3 is CASSLSGSSSGNTIYF. CDR3 DNA sequence: TGTGCCAGCAGCTTAAGTGGCAGTAGCTCTGGAAACACCATATATTTT.

The rearrangement uses TRBV28 and TRBJ1-2, with TRBD1 identical over 8 bases. V was pared by 5 bases and J by 4 bases, with 6 bases of the junction left unmatched. Germline lookup yields CDR1 MDHEN and CDR2 SYDVKM. This CDR3 spans 14 amino acids. DNA for the CDR3: TGTGCCAGCAGTCCAGGGGGCATGGGCTATGGCTACACCTTC. This codes for CASSPGGMGYGYTF.

This clonotype was counted at least ten times. The V gene is TRBV7-8, the J gene TRBJ2-3; 16 nucleotides line up with TRBD2. The CDR3 runs to 18 residues. Germline CDR1 SGHVS, CDR2 FQNEAQ. V shed 5 bases and J 6 bases; nucleotides not matched to a gene: 11. CDR3 residues: CASSPGLAGGPALDTQYF. As DNA, the CDR3 is TGTGCCAGCAGCCCGGGACTAGCGGGAGGGCCGGCACTGGATACGCAGTATTTT.

The rearrangement links TRBV5-5 to TRBJ2-1, with D possibly TRBD2 on 6 matching bases. The V gene's germline CDR1 is SGHKS and CDR2 YYEKEE (reference sequence). This CDR3 has 13 residues. The CDR3 DNA reads TGTGCTGCGTCGAGGGACTTCTCCCCCGAGCAGTTCTTC. Translation: CAASRDFSPEQFF. Full variable domain (outside the CDR3, taken from reference TRBV5-5 and TRBJ2-1): DAGVTQSPTHLIKTRGQQVTLRCSPISGHKSVSWYQQVLGQGPQFIFQYYEKEERGRGNFPDRFSARQFPNYSSELNVNALLLGDSALYLCAASRDFSPEQFFGPGTRLTVL.

This clonotype was counted at least ten times. The V gene is TRBV12-3 or TRBV12-4, the J gene TRBJ2-1; D may be TRBD1 (6 bases). V was shortened by 7 bases and J by 7 bases, with 14 bases between the two germline ends. CDR3 length: 13 amino acids. The CDR3 here is CASTGQGRNEQFF. CDR3 nucleotides: TGTGCCAGCACGGGGCAGGGGCGGAATGAGCAGTTCTTC.

This clonotype showed up many times. This sequence joins TRBV11-2 and TRBJ1-1; no firm D call. Trimming cost V 1 base and J 3 bases, with 6 bases left between them. CDR1 SGHAT and CDR2 FQNNGV come from the germline V gene. CDR3 length equals 13 residues. The CDR3 nucleotides are TGTGCCAGCAGCTTAGTCAAAGACACTGAAGCTTTCTTT. This gives the protein CASSLVKDTEAFF.

This clonotype was seen only a few times. The V gene is TRBV28, the J gene TRBJ2-7, with D maybe TRBD1 (5 bases). Germline CDR1 and CDR2: MDHEN and SYDVKM. The CDR3 contains 13 residues. Trimming removed 6 bases at V and 3 bases at J, with 12 bases between. The CDR3 DNA is TGTGCCAGCAGAACAGCAGGGCTCTACGAGCAGTACTTC. Translating gives CASRTAGLYEQYF.

Concerning this clonotype itself: This sequence may be a read error, since a much larger clone differs from it by one base. The V gene is TRBV6-2 or TRBV6-3, the J gene TRBJ2-7, with D possibly being TRBD2 (6 bases). Germline V CDR1 and CDR2: MNHEY, SVGEGT. This CDR3 has 15 residues. The CDR3 nucleotides are TGTGCCAGCACCGAAACTGTAGCGGCCTCCTACGGGCAGTACTTC. Protein sequence: CASTETVAASYGQYF.

This clonotype was seen a handful of times. The chain uses TRBV19 and TRBJ2-2, with TRBD2 identical over 7 bases. Germline assignment: CDR1 LNHDA and CDR2 SQIVND (reference sequence). The length of the CDR3 is 14 residues. V gave up 6 bases and J gave up 4 bases; unmatched junction bases: 5. DNA of the CDR3: TGTGCCAGTAGATTTAGCGGGCCCACCGGGGAGCTGTTTTTT. Translating it yields CASRFSGPTGELFF.